The entry below describes one T cell receptor beta chain. Its antigen is not identified. Germline lookup yields CDR1 DFQATT and CDR2 SNEGSKA (reference sequence). With V trimmed by 3 bases and J by 3 bases, 8 bases remained unmatched. The length of the CDR3 is 15 residues. The sample comes from a study of blood T cells in healthy people across ages. Whole-study results and caveats: A roughly linear age-dependent decrease characterized TCR beta diversity per million T cells.

A sample-barcoded 5' primer and a J-beta primer mix were used in a second PCR of about 6 to 12 cycles. One entry per CDR3 protein, called by TCRdb with MiXCR from the 5' RACE reads. In the table there are fewer than 1,000,000 distinct CDR3 sequences, around 43% of which are singletons. This sequence originates from a man between 60 and 75 years old in good health. The chain has TRBV20-1 and TRBJ2-3; 8 positions agree with TRBD1. What was sequenced was blood. The CDR3 spells CSASRAGGWTDTQYF. The CDR3 nucleotides are TGCAGTGCTAGCCGCGCAGGGGGCTGGACAGATACGCAGTATTTT.